This record concerns one T cell receptor (beta chain) sequence. What it binds is not known. Division of CD4+ cells produced a CD45RA+ naive subset and a CD45RA-negative memory subset. This sample was included in a study of shared clonotypes between healthy human individuals. The study, taken as a whole, reports: Across four donors, naive CD4 shared 5% to 6.5%, naive CD8 more than 3%, memory CD4 over 2%, memory CD8 around 0.42%. Exclusively blood specimens were collected; tissue repertoires likely differ. The represented genetic and exposure-history diversity was limited by the small number of donors.

Sequenced by immunoSEQ multiplex PCR; TCRdb stores in-frame clones only, minus some. Of 2.3 million or so clones listed, more than 80% are singletons. The source is a man aged 18 to 30 in good health. Some clones in this sample may be carry-over from other donors' samples. Material for sequencing was naive CD4+ T cells from PBMCs. Subset: CD45RA+ positively selected.

The CDR3 nucleotides are TGTGCCAGCAGCGTAGAGGTAGCGGGAGGTGGGGGGACCCAGTACTTC. This encodes CASSVEVAGGGGTQYF. This rearrangement joins TRBV9 to TRBJ2-5, with TRBD2 identical over 10 bases. Germline CDR1 is SGDLS and CDR2 is YYNGEE. The CDR3 contains 16 residues. V was clipped by 0 bases and J by 7 bases; unmatched bases: 9.